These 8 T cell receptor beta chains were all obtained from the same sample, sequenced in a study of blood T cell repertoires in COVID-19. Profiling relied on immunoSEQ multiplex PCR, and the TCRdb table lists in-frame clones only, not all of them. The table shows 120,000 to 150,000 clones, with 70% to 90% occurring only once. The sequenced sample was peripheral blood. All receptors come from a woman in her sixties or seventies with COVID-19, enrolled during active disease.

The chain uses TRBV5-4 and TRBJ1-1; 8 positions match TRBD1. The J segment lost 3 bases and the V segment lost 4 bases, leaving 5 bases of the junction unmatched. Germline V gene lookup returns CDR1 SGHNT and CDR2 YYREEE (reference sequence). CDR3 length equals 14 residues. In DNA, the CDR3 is TGTGCCAGCAGCCGAACAGGGGGTCACACTGAAGCTTTCTTT. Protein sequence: CASSRTGGHTEAFF.

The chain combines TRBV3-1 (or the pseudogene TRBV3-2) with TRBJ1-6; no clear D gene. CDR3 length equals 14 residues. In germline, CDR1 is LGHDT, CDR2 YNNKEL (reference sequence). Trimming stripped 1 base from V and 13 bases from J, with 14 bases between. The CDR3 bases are TGTGCCAGCAGCCAAGGTTCCAGTAGAGCGCCCCTCCACTTT. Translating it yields CASSQGSSRAPLHF.

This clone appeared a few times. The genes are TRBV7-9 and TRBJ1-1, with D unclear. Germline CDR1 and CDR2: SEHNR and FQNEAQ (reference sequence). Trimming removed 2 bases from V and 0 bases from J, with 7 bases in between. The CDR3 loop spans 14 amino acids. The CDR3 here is CASSLSGMNTEAFF. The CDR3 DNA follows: TGTGCCAGCAGCTTATCGGGGATGAACACTGAAGCTTTCTTT.

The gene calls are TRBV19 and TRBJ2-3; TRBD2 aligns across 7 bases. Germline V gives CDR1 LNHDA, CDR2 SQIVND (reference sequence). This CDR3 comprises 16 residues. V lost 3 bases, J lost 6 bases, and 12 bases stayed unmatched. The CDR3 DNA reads TGTGCCAGTAGTATCCATACTAGCGCCTCGAGGGATACGCAGTATTTT. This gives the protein CASSIHTSASRDTQYF.

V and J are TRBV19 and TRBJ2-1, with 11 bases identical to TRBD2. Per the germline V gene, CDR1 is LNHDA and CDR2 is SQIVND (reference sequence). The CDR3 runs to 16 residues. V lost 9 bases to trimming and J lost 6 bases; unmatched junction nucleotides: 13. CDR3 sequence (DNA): TGTGCCAGCCGGTTGAGTAGCGGGGGGGCCGTCAATGAGCAGTTCTTC. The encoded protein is CASRLSSGGAVNEQFF.

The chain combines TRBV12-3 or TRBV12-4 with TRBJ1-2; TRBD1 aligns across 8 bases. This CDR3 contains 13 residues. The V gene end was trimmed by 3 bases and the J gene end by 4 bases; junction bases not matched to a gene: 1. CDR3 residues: CASSLGQAYGYTF. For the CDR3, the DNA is TGTGCCAGCAGTTTGGGACAGGCCTATGGCTACACCTTC.

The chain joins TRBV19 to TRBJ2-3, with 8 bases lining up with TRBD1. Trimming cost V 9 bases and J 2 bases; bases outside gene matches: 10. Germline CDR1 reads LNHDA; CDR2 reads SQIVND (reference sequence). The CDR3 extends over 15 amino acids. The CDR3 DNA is TGTGCCAGCACAACCCAGGGGGCCAACACAGATACGCAGTATTTT. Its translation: CASTTQGANTDTQYF.

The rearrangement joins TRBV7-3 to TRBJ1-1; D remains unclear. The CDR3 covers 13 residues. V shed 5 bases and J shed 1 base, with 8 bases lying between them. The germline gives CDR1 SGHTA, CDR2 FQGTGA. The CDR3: CASSQVKNTEAFF. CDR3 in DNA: TGTGCCAGCAGCCAGGTAAAGAACACTGAAGCTTTCTTT.